This TCR beta chain was profiled in a study of T cells in women clearing cervical HPV infection. Study summary: No precancer developed; the control's incident HPV16 infection cleared within 12 months.

TCR beta CDR3 amplified by multiplex PCR from approximately 1,100 ng genomic DNA. Repertoires were generated with immunoSEQ multiplex PCR, while TCRdb's copy carries only in-frame clones and drops some. This sample's table reports under 50,000 clones. What was sequenced was blood buffy coat. This TCR was sampled from a woman aged 18 to 75 with a cervical HPV16 infection that either progressed to CIN3+ or cleared (not recorded which).

The CDR3 region is CASSTGQGANSPLHF. The sequenced part of the CDR3 DNA is TGTGCCAGCAGCACGGGACAGGGGGCTAATTCACCC. V gene TRBV5-6 combines with J gene TRBJ1-6, with 12 bases matching TRBD1. Read sequence stops 3 residues before the CDR3 end, and the germline J gene provides the missing end. Germline CDR1 is SGHDT and CDR2 is YYEEEE. The CDR3 runs to 15 residues. The V segment lost 4 bases and the J segment 6 bases; nucleotides outside the gene matches: 2. Variable domain in full (rest from reference TRBV5-6 and TRBJ1-6): DAGVTQSPTHLIKTRGQQVTLRCSPKSGHDTVSWYQQALGQGPQFIFQYYEEEERQRGNFPDRFSGHQFPNYSSELNVNALLLGDSALYLCASSTGQGANSPLHFGNGTRLTVT.